Listed below are T cell receptor beta chains from one sample, sequenced in a study of identical twins. TCRdb passed the 5' RACE reads through MiXCR, listing each CDR3 protein once. There are about 890,000 distinct CDR3 sequences in the sample; approximately 13% occur only once, and 1.5% to 2% lies in the top ten. These same records also appear under a second study, on yellow fever vaccine responses in identical twins.

The material sequenced was PBMCs. These receptor sequences come from a young woman in good health. CDR3s include the opening cysteine and the closing phenylalanine or tryptophan. Each record gives: D gene, clone size, J gene, V gene, CDR3 DNA, CDR3 protein. The D gene is left open where the match is weak. Part of the rows lack a size; the others show once, few, many or a class for expanded clones.

TRBD1 | few | TRBJ1-5 | TRBV25-1 | TGTGCCAGCAGTGAATCTAGGGACAGGGGGTTGAATCAGCCCCAGCATTTT | CASSESRDRGLNQPQHF
- | few | TRBJ2-5 | TRBV7-7 | TGTGCCAGCAGCTTAGGAATCTACGGGACCCAGTACTTC | CASSLGIYGTQYF
- | many | TRBJ2-5 | TRBV7-9 | TGTGCCAGCAGCCCAGGGGGGATTCAAGAGACCCAGTACTTC | CASSPGGIQETQYF
- | few | TRBJ2-2 | TRBV20-1 | TGCAGTGGTAGCCCCAACACCGGGGAGCTGTTTTTT | CSGSPNTGELFF
- | - | TRBJ2-5 | TRBV3-1 | TGTGCCAGCAGCCAAGACCAAACCCCGTCAAGGACCCAGTACTTC | CASSQDQTPSRTQYF
TRBD2 | few | TRBJ2-3 | TRBV7-7 | TGTGCCAGCAGCTCAAAAGCGGGAGGGGGAGATACGCAGTATTTT | CASSSKAGGGDTQYF
- | many | TRBJ1-5 | TRBV12-3/TRBV12-4 | TGTGCCAGCAGTTTCACGGCAGGGCTCGGGCAGCCCCAGCATTTT | CASSFTAGLGQPQHF
- | few | TRBJ2-7 | TRBV6-1 | TGTGCCAGCAGTGTTCCCCGTTACGAGCAGTACTTC | CASSVPRYEQYF
TRBD2 | - | TRBJ2-3 | TRBV29-1 | TGCAGCGCTGGGACTAGCGGGAGTGAGGCAGATACGCAGTATTTT | CSAGTSGSEADTQYF
- | - | TRBJ2-5 | TRBV20-1 | TGCAGTGCTAGAGGTGGGGGAGGTGTGGAGACCCAGTACTTC | CSARGGGGVETQYF
- | few | TRBJ1-2 | TRBV3-1 | TGTGCCAGCAGCCAAGATCCATCCTTCGCTAGGTATGGCTACACCTTC | CASSQDPSFARYGYTF
TRBD1 | many | TRBJ2-1 | TRBV20-1 | TGCAGTGCTAGAGAATACAGGGGGTACAATGAGCAGTTCTTC | CSAREYRGYNEQFF
- | few | TRBJ1-4 | TRBV9 | TGTGCCAGCAGCGAAAACGGGGGGGAAAAACTGTTTTTT | CASSENGGEKLFF
- | - | TRBJ2-5 | TRBV11-2 | TGTGCCAGCACCTTAGGAGGGCCCCAAGAGACCCAGTACTTC | CASTLGGPQETQYF
- | once | TRBJ2-5 | TRBV15 | TGTGCCACCAGCAGAGAGCTAGCGAGTGGGGCGGGGACCCAGTACTTC | CATSRELASGAGTQYF